Listed below are T cell receptor beta chains from one sample, sequenced in a study of blood T cell repertoires in COVID-19. Sequencing was performed with immunoSEQ multiplex PCR; in TCRdb, only in-frame clones are kept and a portion is missing. The table lists 280,000 or so clones, 75% to 90% of them singletons. Sequenced: peripheral blood. The receptors derive from a woman in her twenties or thirties who had recovered from COVID-19. Each CDR3 is given with its conserved first and last residue. Fields, in order: CDR3 DNA, CDR3 protein, V gene, clone size, D gene, J gene. A D gene is named only where the DNA matches it firmly. Clone size, where shown, is once, few, many, or a class for clones that have expanded.

CDR3 DNA: TGTGCCAGCTCACCCTCTACCGGGGCTAATGAAAAACTGTTTTTT
CDR3 protein: CASSPSTGANEKLFF
V gene: TRBV18
clone size: -
D gene: -
J gene: TRBJ1-4

CDR3 DNA: TGTGCCAGCAGTTACGGGTCAGGGGGGAACACTGAAGCTTTCTTT
CDR3 protein: CASSYGSGGNTEAFF
V gene: TRBV6-5
clone size: -
D gene: TRBD1
J gene: TRBJ1-1

CDR3 DNA: TGTGCCAGTAGGCACAGGGTTGAAGCTTTCTTT
CDR3 protein: CASRHRVEAFF
V gene: TRBV19
clone size: few
D gene: -
J gene: TRBJ1-1

CDR3 DNA: TGTGCCAGCAGCCTCACAGGCCCCGGCAATCAGCCCCAGCATTTT
CDR3 protein: CASSLTGPGNQPQHF
V gene: TRBV7-9
clone size: -
D gene: -
J gene: TRBJ1-5

CDR3 DNA: TGTGCCAGCAGCGTTGACAGGGGGAACACTGAAGCTTTCTTT
CDR3 protein: CASSVDRGNTEAFF
V gene: TRBV7-9
clone size: -
D gene: TRBD1
J gene: TRBJ1-1

CDR3 DNA: TGCGCCAGCAGCCCCCGGACAGGGGTGAACACCGGGGAGCTGTTTTTT
CDR3 protein: CASSPRTGVNTGELFF
V gene: TRBV5-1
clone size: -
D gene: TRBD1
J gene: TRBJ2-2

CDR3 DNA: TGTGCCAGCAGCTTAGCGGGGGCCGGGGACCATGGCTACACCTTC
CDR3 protein: CASSLAGAGDHGYTF
V gene: TRBV7-8
clone size: -
D gene: -
J gene: TRBJ1-2

CDR3 DNA: TGTGCTAGTGGCCGAGCTAGAGGTGGCGGGGAGCTGTTTTTT
CDR3 protein: CASGRARGGGELFF
V gene: TRBV12-5
clone size: few
D gene: -
J gene: TRBJ2-2

CDR3 DNA: TGTGCCAGCAGCCAAGACTCCGGGACAGGGGGTAATGAGCAGTTCTTC
CDR3 protein: CASSQDSGTGGNEQFF
V gene: TRBV3-1/TRBV3-2
clone size: -
D gene: TRBD1
J gene: TRBJ2-1

CDR3 DNA: TGTGCCAGCAGTTTTGTCAGGCTAGCCAAAAACATTCAGTACTTC
CDR3 protein: CASSFVRLAKNIQYF
V gene: TRBV28
clone size: -
D gene: -
J gene: TRBJ2-4

CDR3 DNA: TGTGCCAGCAGCTTAGCCAGGCACGAGCAGTACTTC
CDR3 protein: CASSLARHEQYF
V gene: TRBV7-2
clone size: -
D gene: -
J gene: TRBJ2-7

CDR3 DNA: TGCGCCAGCAGCCGCGGGACGTTTAAAACAGATACGCAGTATTTT
CDR3 protein: CASSRGTFKTDTQYF
V gene: TRBV4-3
clone size: -
D gene: -
J gene: TRBJ2-3

CDR3 DNA: TGCGCCAGCAGCGGGGCCCCAAGAGGATCTGGGGCCAACGTCCTGACTTTC
CDR3 protein: CASSGAPRGSGANVLTF
V gene: TRBV5-1
clone size: -
D gene: -
J gene: TRBJ2-6

CDR3 DNA: TGTGCCAGCAGCGAAGGGACTAGCGGACAAGAGACCCAGTACTTC
CDR3 protein: CASSEGTSGQETQYF
V gene: TRBV13
clone size: -
D gene: TRBD2
J gene: TRBJ2-5

CDR3 DNA: TGTGCCAGCTCACCCATGAGACAGAGCCCCTCTGGGGCCAACGTCCTGACTTTC
CDR3 protein: CASSPMRQSPSGANVLTF
V gene: TRBV18
clone size: -
D gene: -
J gene: TRBJ2-6

CDR3 DNA: TGCGCCAGCAGCCAAGTTTTAGGCCGGGAGACAGATACGCAGTATTTT
CDR3 protein: CASSQVLGRETDTQYF
V gene: TRBV4-3
clone size: -
D gene: -
J gene: TRBJ2-3

CDR3 DNA: TGTGCCTGGATTGGAGCCTCCAATTCACCCCTCCACTTT
CDR3 protein: CAWIGASNSPLHF
V gene: TRBV30
clone size: -
D gene: -
J gene: TRBJ1-6

CDR3 DNA: TGCAGCGTTGAAGAGGGACGGGAGTCTTACGAGCAGTACTTC
CDR3 protein: CSVEEGRESYEQYF
V gene: TRBV29-1
clone size: -
D gene: -
J gene: TRBJ2-7

CDR3 DNA: TGTGCCAGCAGCTTGGCGGGACAGGGGAGCTCAGATACGCAGTATTTT
CDR3 protein: CASSLAGQGSSDTQYF
V gene: TRBV5-8
clone size: -
D gene: TRBD1
J gene: TRBJ2-3

CDR3 DNA: TGTGCCAGCAGCAGTCCGGGACAGGGCTACGAGCAGTACTTC
CDR3 protein: CASSSPGQGYEQYF
V gene: TRBV21-1
clone size: -
D gene: -
J gene: TRBJ2-7

CDR3 DNA: TGTGCCAGCAGCTTAGTTACAGCATACGAGCAGTACTTC
CDR3 protein: CASSLVTAYEQYF
V gene: TRBV7-9
clone size: -
D gene: -
J gene: TRBJ2-7

CDR3 DNA: TGTGCCACAGACGCTGCGGGGGGAACTAATGAAAAACTGTTTTTT
CDR3 protein: CATDAAGGTNEKLFF
V gene: TRBV15
clone size: -
D gene: -
J gene: TRBJ1-4

CDR3 DNA: TGTGCCAGCAGCCACACCCGACAGGATGAAAAACTGTTTTTT
CDR3 protein: CASSHTRQDEKLFF
V gene: TRBV3-1/TRBV3-2
clone size: -
D gene: -
J gene: TRBJ1-4

CDR3 DNA: TGCGCCAGCAGCCAGCCCTGGGGGGGCACTGAAGCTTTCTTT
CDR3 protein: CASSQPWGGTEAFF
V gene: TRBV4-1
clone size: -
D gene: -
J gene: TRBJ1-1

CDR3 DNA: TGTGCCAGCGGACACTACGAGCAGTACTTC
CDR3 protein: CASGHYEQYF
V gene: TRBV27
clone size: -
D gene: -
J gene: TRBJ2-7

CDR3 DNA: TGTGCCAGCAGCAGTAGCGGGAGGGACACAGATACGCAGTATTTT
CDR3 protein: CASSSSGRDTDTQYF
V gene: TRBV28
clone size: -
D gene: TRBD2
J gene: TRBJ2-3

CDR3 DNA: TGTGCCAGCACTATCTACGGGACAGGGTACAATGAGCAGTTCTTC
CDR3 protein: CASTIYGTGYNEQFF
V gene: TRBV27
clone size: -
D gene: TRBD1
J gene: TRBJ2-1

CDR3 DNA: TGTGCCAGCAGCCTTCTCGGGGGTATAAACTATGGCTACACCTTC
CDR3 protein: CASSLLGGINYGYTF
V gene: TRBV7-9
clone size: -
D gene: -
J gene: TRBJ1-2

CDR3 DNA: TGTGCCAGCCGCGGAACCTACGAGCAGTACTTC
CDR3 protein: CASRGTYEQYF
V gene: TRBV27
clone size: -
D gene: -
J gene: TRBJ2-7

CDR3 DNA: TGTGCCAGCAGAGGACAGGGAAGGGCCTACGAGCAGTACTTC
CDR3 protein: CASRGQGRAYEQYF
V gene: TRBV27
clone size: -
D gene: TRBD1
J gene: TRBJ2-7

CDR3 DNA: TGCGCCAGCAGCTGGGGGACAGGGATATCCCTCGAGCAGTACTTC
CDR3 protein: CASSWGTGISLEQYF
V gene: TRBV5-1
clone size: -
D gene: TRBD1
J gene: TRBJ2-7

CDR3 DNA: TGTGCCAGTAGTATAGGGGAGGGACTGAACACTGAAGCTTTCTTT
CDR3 protein: CASSIGEGLNTEAFF
V gene: TRBV19
clone size: -
D gene: -
J gene: TRBJ1-1

CDR3 DNA: TGTGCCAGCTCCGGGGGACCTGAAGCTTTCTTT
CDR3 protein: CASSGGPEAFF
V gene: TRBV6-5
clone size: -
D gene: -
J gene: TRBJ1-1

CDR3 DNA: TGCACCAGCAGCCAAGATGGAGGGGTATGGGACGCAACTGGGGGCAATGAGCAGTTCTTC
CDR3 protein: CTSSQDGGVWDATGGNEQFF
V gene: TRBV1
clone size: -
D gene: -
J gene: TRBJ2-1

CDR3 DNA: TGCGCCAGCAGTGAGTCGAGTAATTCACCCCTCCACTTT
CDR3 protein: CASSESSNSPLHF
V gene: TRBV10-2
clone size: -
D gene: -
J gene: TRBJ1-6

CDR3 DNA: TGTGCCAGCAGTTTATACAGGGGGTATAGCAATCAGCCCCAGCATTTT
CDR3 protein: CASSLYRGYSNQPQHF
V gene: TRBV28
clone size: -
D gene: TRBD1
J gene: TRBJ1-5

CDR3 DNA: TGCAGCGCCCGACAGGGGATGAACACTGAAGCTTTCTTT
CDR3 protein: CSARQGMNTEAFF
V gene: TRBV29-1
clone size: -
D gene: TRBD1
J gene: TRBJ1-1

CDR3 DNA: TGTGCCTGGAGTGTACGGAGGGTTAACTATGGCTACACCTTC
CDR3 protein: CAWSVRRVNYGYTF
V gene: TRBV30
clone size: -
D gene: -
J gene: TRBJ1-2

CDR3 DNA: TGTGCCAGTAGTATTAGTCGAGATAAGACCCAGTACTTC
CDR3 protein: CASSISRDKTQYF
V gene: TRBV19
clone size: few
D gene: -
J gene: TRBJ2-5

CDR3 DNA: TGTGCCAGCAGCACCCATCGACAGAGTGAAGCTTTCTTT
CDR3 protein: CASSTHRQSEAFF
V gene: TRBV9
clone size: -
D gene: -
J gene: TRBJ1-1

CDR3 DNA: TGTGCCAGCAGTGCCGGACTAGCTGTCAATGAGCAGTTCTTC
CDR3 protein: CASSAGLAVNEQFF
V gene: TRBV25-1
clone size: -
D gene: TRBD2
J gene: TRBJ2-1

CDR3 DNA: TGTGCCAGCAGCCGTTGGGGGGTTTCCCAAGAGACCCAGTACTTC
CDR3 protein: CASSRWGVSQETQYF
V gene: TRBV5-5
clone size: once
D gene: -
J gene: TRBJ2-5

CDR3 DNA: TGCGCCAGCAGCCCCGGGAGAGAGCACTATAATTCACCCCTCCACTTT
CDR3 protein: CASSPGREHYNSPLHF
V gene: TRBV5-1
clone size: -
D gene: -
J gene: TRBJ1-6

CDR3 DNA: TGTGCCAGCAACGGGGACAGGGGGAATGAAAAACTGTTTTTT
CDR3 protein: CASNGDRGNEKLFF
V gene: TRBV6-5
clone size: -
D gene: TRBD1
J gene: TRBJ1-4

CDR3 DNA: TGTGCCAGCAGCCAACGGCCGGGAGGCAATGAGCAGTTCTTC
CDR3 protein: CASSQRPGGNEQFF
V gene: TRBV3-1/TRBV3-2
clone size: -
D gene: TRBD2
J gene: TRBJ2-1

CDR3 DNA: TGTGCCAGCAGCTTAGATGTTGGCCGTCAAGAGACCCAGTACTTC
CDR3 protein: CASSLDVGRQETQYF
V gene: TRBV11-2
clone size: -
D gene: -
J gene: TRBJ2-5

CDR3 DNA: TGCAGTGCTAGTAGTCCAGGGGGCACCTATGGCTACACCTTC
CDR3 protein: CSASSPGGTYGYTF
V gene: TRBV20-1
clone size: -
D gene: TRBD1
J gene: TRBJ1-2

CDR3 DNA: TGCAGCGCCGCCTTCCCGGGAACCAATGAGCAGTTCTTC
CDR3 protein: CSAAFPGTNEQFF
V gene: TRBV29-1
clone size: -
D gene: -
J gene: TRBJ2-1

CDR3 DNA: TGTGCCAGTAGTGAGACAGGGGACGCGCCGCCCCAGCATTTT
CDR3 protein: CASSETGDAPPQHF
V gene: TRBV19
clone size: -
D gene: TRBD1
J gene: TRBJ1-5

CDR3 DNA: TGTGCCAGCAGCGACGGGACAGTCGGAAGTTATGGCTACACCTTC
CDR3 protein: CASSDGTVGSYGYTF
V gene: TRBV7-9
clone size: -
D gene: TRBD1
J gene: TRBJ1-2

CDR3 DNA: TGTGCCAGCAGCTCCCGGTATAGCGGGGGGGTCACAGATACGCAGTATTTT
CDR3 protein: CASSSRYSGGVTDTQYF
V gene: TRBV13
clone size: -
D gene: TRBD2
J gene: TRBJ2-3

CDR3 DNA: TGTGCCACCAGTGATGCGGACAGGGACCCACGGGGCTACACCTTC
CDR3 protein: CATSDADRDPRGYTF
V gene: TRBV24-1
clone size: -
D gene: TRBD1
J gene: TRBJ1-2

CDR3 DNA: TGTGCCAGCGGACAGGGGACGGGTCAGCCCCAGCATTTT
CDR3 protein: CASGQGTGQPQHF
V gene: TRBV6-5
clone size: -
D gene: TRBD1
J gene: TRBJ1-5

CDR3 DNA: TGCAGCGTGGCCGGGACTAGCGGGACGAGCACAGATACGCAGTATTTT
CDR3 protein: CSVAGTSGTSTDTQYF
V gene: TRBV29-1
clone size: once
D gene: TRBD2
J gene: TRBJ2-3

CDR3 DNA: TGTGCCAGCAGCGGACAGGGTCATTATGGCTACACCTTC
CDR3 protein: CASSGQGHYGYTF
V gene: TRBV12-3/TRBV12-4
clone size: -
D gene: TRBD1
J gene: TRBJ1-2